A selection of T cell receptor beta chains follows, all from one sample in a study of Ad26.COV2.S vaccination and SARS-CoV-2 variants. Clones were read by immunoSEQ multiplex PCR, and TCRdb kept only the in-frame ones, dropping some. The sample includes about 480,000 clones, roughly 89% seen only once; the top ten take around 13%. The sample consisted of peripheral blood, taken in a trial of Ad26.COV2.S vaccine versus placebo. The source is a person between 18 and 65 years old who received the Ad26.COV2.S COVID-19 vaccine or a placebo. Each CDR3 is given without its conserved first and last residue. Each record gives: V gene, J gene, CDR3 protein.

V: TRBV28
J: TRBJ1-2
CDR3: ASSLPGSGGYT

V: TRBV19
J: TRBJ2-1
CDR3: ASSIPPMGVNEQF

V: TRBV19
J: TRBJ2-1
CDR3: ASSFLGGNNEQF

V: TRBV18
J: TRBJ2-6
CDR3: ASSQPAGVSGANVLT

V: TRBV7-9
J: TRBJ1-2
CDR3: ASSQAGRGLPGGYT

V: TRBV29-1
J: TRBJ2-3
CDR3: SAGGGTDTQY

V: TRBV28
J: TRBJ2-7
CDR3: ASSLLGAYEQY

V: TRBV3-1/TRBV3-2
J: TRBJ2-2
CDR3: ASSLIGATGELF

V: TRBV4-2
J: TRBJ2-7
CDR3: ASSQDASGYEQY

V: TRBV5-4
J: TRBJ2-7
CDR3: ASSLLL

V: TRBV5-4
J: TRBJ2-1
CDR3: ASSPASGGYNEQF

V: TRBV27
J: TRBJ2-3
CDR3: ASSRPLAGRTDTQY

V: TRBV7-3
J: TRBJ2-1
CDR3: ASSSAGTGRGYNEQF

V: TRBV27
J: TRBJ2-3
CDR3: ASSFLSKNTQY

V: TRBV7-2
J: TRBJ2-3
CDR3: ASSFYSGNTDTQY

V: TRBV29-1
J: TRBJ2-6
CDR3: SVGHGAGANVLT

V: TRBV7-9
J: TRBJ1-5
CDR3: ASSLGIGNQPQH

V: TRBV27
J: TRBJ2-7
CDR3: ASSAQIPGSGPIYEQY

V: TRBV5-4
J: TRBJ2-1
CDR3: ASSLGGFNEQF

V: TRBV9
J: TRBJ1-2
CDR3: ASSARGDRGQVYGYT

V: TRBV1
J: TRBJ1-6
CDR3: TSSPTGTGRSPLH

V: TRBV6-5
J: TRBJ1-2
CDR3: ASSYNRVGINYGYT

V: TRBV9
J: TRBJ2-1
CDR3: ASSPESSTGNEQF

V: TRBV6-5
J: TRBJ1-2
CDR3: ASRTGDWGYT

V: TRBV27
J: TRBJ2-7
CDR3: ASSPRTSGSSYEQY

V: TRBV10-3
J: TRBJ1-6
CDR3: ATADESPSYNSPLH

V: TRBV24-1
J: TRBJ1-4
CDR3: ATMGVDEKLF